The source of this T cell receptor (beta chain) is a study of blood T cells in healthy people across ages. This clonotype appeared a few times. For the second PCR, which ran for about 7 to 11 cycles, a sample-barcoded 5' primer and a J-beta primer mix were used. TCRdb independently ran MiXCR on the 5' RACE reads; one entry per CDR3 protein. The table shows roughly 1,700,000 distinct CDR3 sequences, with about 30% occurring only once. Germline values: CDR1 GTSNPN, CDR2 SVGIG (reference sequence). V lost 6 bases to trimming and J lost 5 bases; unmatched junction nucleotides: 8. The CDR3 totals 14 residues.

The TCR was taken from a woman in her twenties or thirties in good health. Sequenced material: blood. The rearrangement links TRBV30 to TRBJ2-2; 8 bases align to TRBD2. The DNA for the CDR3 is TGTGCCTGCGGTCGGGAGGGCGGTACCGGGGAGCTGTTTTTT. Residues: CACGREGGTGELFF.